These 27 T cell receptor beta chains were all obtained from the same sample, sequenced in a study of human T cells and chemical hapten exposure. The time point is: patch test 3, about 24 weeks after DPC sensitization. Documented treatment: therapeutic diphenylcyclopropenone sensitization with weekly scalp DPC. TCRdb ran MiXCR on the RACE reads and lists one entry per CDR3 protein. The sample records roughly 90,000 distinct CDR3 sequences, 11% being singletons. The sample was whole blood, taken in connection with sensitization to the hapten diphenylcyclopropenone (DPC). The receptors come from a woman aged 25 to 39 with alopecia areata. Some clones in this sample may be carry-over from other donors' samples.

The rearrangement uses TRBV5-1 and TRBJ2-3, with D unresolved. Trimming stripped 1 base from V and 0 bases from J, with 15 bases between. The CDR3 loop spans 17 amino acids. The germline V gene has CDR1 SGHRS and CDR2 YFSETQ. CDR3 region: CASSLRAVGPSTDTQYF. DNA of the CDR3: TGCGCCAGCAGCTTGCGGGCCGTGGGCCCAAGCACAGATACGCAGTATTTT.

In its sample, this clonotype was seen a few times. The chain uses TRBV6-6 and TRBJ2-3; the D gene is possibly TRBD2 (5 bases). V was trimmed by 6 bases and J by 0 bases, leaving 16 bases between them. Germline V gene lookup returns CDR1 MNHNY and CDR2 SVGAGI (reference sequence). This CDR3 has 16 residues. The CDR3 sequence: CASRRVAWTSTDTQYF. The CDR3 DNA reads TGTGCCAGCAGGCGCGTAGCGTGGACTAGCACAGATACGCAGTATTTT.

CDR3 region: CASSDLGTSYNSPLHF. CDR3 in DNA: TGTGCCAGCTCGGACCTGGGGACCTCCTATAATTCACCCCTCCACTTT. The chain combines TRBV28 with TRBJ1-6, with D perhaps TRBD1 (5 bases). The V gene's germline CDR1 is MDHEN and CDR2 SYDVKM. Trimming took off 8 bases at V and 0 bases at J, with 14 bases between the two ends. The CDR3 length is 16 residues.

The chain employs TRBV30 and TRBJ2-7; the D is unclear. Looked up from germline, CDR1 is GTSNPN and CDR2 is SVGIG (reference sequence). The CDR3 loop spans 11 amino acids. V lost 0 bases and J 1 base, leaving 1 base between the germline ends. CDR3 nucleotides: TGTGCCTGGAGTGTTTCCTACGAGCAGTACTTC. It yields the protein CAWSVSYEQYF.

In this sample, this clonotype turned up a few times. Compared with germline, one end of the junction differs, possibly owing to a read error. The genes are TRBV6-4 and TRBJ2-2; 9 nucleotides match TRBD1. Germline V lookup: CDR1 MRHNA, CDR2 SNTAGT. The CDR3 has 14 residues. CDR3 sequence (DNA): TGTGCCAGGGGAGGACAGGGGAACACCGGGGAGCTGTCTTTT. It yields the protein CARGGQGNTGELSF.

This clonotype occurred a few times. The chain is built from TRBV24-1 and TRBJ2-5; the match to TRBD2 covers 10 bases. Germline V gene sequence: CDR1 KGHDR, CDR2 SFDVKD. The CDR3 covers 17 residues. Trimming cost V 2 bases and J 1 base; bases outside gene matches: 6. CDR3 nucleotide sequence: TGTGCCACCAGTGATTCTAGCGGGAGAAACCTCCAAGAGACCCAGTACTTC. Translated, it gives CATSDSSGRNLQETQYF.

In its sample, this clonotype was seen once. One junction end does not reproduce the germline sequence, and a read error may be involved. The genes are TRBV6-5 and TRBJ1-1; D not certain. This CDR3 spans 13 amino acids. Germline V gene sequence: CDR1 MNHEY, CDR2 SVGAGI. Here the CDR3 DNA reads TGTGTCAGCAGTTACTCCTTAAACACTGAAGCTTTCTTT. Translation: CVSSYSLNTEAFF.

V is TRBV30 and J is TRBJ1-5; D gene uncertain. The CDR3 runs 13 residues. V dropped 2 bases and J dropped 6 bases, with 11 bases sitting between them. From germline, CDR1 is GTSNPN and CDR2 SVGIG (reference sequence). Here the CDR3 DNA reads TGTGCCTGGAGTCCTCATTTAGGTCAGCCCCAGCATTTT. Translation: CAWSPHLGQPQHF.

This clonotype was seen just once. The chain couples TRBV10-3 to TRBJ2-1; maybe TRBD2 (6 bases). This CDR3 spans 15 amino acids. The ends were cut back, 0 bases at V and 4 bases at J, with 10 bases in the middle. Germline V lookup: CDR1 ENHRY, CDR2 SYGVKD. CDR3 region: CAISESIGTYNEQFF. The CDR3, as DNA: TGTGCCATCAGTGAGTCCATCGGGACTTACAATGAGCAGTTCTTC.

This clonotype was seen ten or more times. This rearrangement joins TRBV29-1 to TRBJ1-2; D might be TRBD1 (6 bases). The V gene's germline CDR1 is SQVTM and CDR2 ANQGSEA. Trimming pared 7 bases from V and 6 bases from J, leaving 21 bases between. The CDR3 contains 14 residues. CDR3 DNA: TGCAGCGCCCTTCTGGGACAACAAAGGAATGGCTACACCTTC. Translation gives CSALLGQQRNGYTF. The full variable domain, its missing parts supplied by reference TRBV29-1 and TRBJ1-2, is SAVISQKPSRDICQRGTSLTIQCQVDSQVTMMFWYRQQPGQSLTLIATANQGSEATYESGFVIDKFPISRPNLTFSTLTVSNMSPEDSSIYLCSALLGQQRNGYTFGSGTRLTVV.

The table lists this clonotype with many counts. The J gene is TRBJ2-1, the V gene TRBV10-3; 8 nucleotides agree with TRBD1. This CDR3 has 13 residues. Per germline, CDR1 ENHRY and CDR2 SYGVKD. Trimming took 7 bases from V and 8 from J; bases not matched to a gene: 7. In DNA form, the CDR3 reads TGTGCCATCACCGGACAGGGTGAAGATGAGCAGTTCTTC. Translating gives CAITGQGEDEQFF.

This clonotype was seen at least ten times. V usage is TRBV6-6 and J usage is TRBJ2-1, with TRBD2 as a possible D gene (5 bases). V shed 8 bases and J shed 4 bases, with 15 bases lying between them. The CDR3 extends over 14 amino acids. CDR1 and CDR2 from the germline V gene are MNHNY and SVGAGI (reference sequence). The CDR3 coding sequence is TGTGCCAGCGGGAATGGACTCGCGTACAATGAGCAGTTCTTC. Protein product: CASGNGLAYNEQFF.

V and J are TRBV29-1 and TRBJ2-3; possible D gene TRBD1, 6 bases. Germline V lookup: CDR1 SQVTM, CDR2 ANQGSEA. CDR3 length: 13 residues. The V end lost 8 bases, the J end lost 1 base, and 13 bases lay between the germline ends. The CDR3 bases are TGCAGCCTCCGGGACAAACGCACAGATACGCAGTATTTT. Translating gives CSLRDKRTDTQYF.

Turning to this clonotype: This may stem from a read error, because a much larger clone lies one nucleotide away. This CDR3 reads CATSGQGADDEQFF. The CDR3, as DNA: TGTGCCACCTCCGGACAGGGGGCGGACGATGAGCAGTTCTTC. V usage is TRBV24-1 and J usage is TRBJ2-1; 11 bases are shared with TRBD1. The CDR3 is made up of 14 amino acids. Trimming at V came to 9 bases and at J to 8 bases, leaving 8 bases not matched to a gene. Germline assignment: CDR1 KGHDR and CDR2 SFDVKD.

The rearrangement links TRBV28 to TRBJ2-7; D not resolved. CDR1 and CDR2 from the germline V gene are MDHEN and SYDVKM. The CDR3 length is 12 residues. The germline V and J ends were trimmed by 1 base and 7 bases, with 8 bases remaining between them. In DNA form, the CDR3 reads TGTGCCAGCAGTTTATCGAGTGTAGAGCAGTACTTC. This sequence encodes CASSLSSVEQYF. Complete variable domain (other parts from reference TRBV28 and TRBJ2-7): DVKVTQSSRYLVKRTGEKVFLECVQDMDHENMFWYRQDPGLGLRLIYFSYDVKMKEKGDIPEGYSVSREKKERFSLILESASTNQTSMYLCASSLSSVEQYFGPGTRLTVT.

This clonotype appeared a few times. The DNA for the CDR3 is TGCGCCAGCAGCTTGGGGGACAGCATTGGAAACACCATATATTTT. The encoded protein is CASSLGDSIGNTIYF. V is TRBV5-1 and J is TRBJ1-3, with TRBD1 identical over 7 bases. Germline CDR1 reads SGHRS; CDR2 reads YFSETQ. This CDR3 is 15 amino acids long. Trimming removed 0 bases from V and 3 bases from J; junction bases left unmatched: 3.

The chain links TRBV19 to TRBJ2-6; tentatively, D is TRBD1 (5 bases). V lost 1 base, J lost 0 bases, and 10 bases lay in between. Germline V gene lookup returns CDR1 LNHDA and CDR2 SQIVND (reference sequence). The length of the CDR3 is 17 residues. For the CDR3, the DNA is TGTGCCAGTAGTATAGTCAGGGTGAGCTCTGGGGCCAACGTCCTGACTTTC. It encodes CASSIVRVSSGANVLTF.

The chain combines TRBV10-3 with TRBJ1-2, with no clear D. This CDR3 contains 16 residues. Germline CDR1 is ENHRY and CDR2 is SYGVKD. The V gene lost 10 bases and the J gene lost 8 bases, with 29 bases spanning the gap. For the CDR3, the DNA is TGTGCCAGCTACAATCCCGGGCCTGGGGAGTTTAGGGGCTACACCTTC. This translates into CASYNPGPGEFRGYTF.

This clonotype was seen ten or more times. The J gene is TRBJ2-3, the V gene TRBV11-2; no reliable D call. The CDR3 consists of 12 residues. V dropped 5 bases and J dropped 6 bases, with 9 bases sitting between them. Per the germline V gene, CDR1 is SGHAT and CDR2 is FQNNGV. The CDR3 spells CASSPLPDTQYF. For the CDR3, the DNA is TGTGCCAGCAGCCCCCTGCCGGATACGCAGTATTTT. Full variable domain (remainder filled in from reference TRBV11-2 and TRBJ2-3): EAGVAQSPRYKIIEKRQSVAFWCNPISGHATLYWYQQILGQGPKLLIQFQNNGVVDDSQLPKDRFSAERLKGVDSTLKIQPAKLEDSAVYLCASSPLPDTQYFGPGTRLTVL.

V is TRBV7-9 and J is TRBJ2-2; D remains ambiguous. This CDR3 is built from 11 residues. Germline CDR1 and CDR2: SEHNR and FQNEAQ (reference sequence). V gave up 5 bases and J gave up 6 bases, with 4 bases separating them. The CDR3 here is CASSPPGELFF. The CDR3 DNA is TGTGCCAGCAGCCCCCCCGGGGAGCTGTTTTTT.

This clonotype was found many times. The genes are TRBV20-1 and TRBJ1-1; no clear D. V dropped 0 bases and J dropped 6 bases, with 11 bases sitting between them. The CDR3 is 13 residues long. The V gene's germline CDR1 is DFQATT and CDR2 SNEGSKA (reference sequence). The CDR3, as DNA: TGCAGTGCTAGAGATTCCCGGGTCGCTGAAGCTTTCTTT. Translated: CSARDSRVAEAFF.

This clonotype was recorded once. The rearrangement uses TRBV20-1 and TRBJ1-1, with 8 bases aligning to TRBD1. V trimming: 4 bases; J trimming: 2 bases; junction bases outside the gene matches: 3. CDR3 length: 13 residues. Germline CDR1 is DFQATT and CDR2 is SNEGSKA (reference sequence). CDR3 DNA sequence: TGCAGTGCTACAGGGACAGGCAACACTGAAGCTTTCTTT. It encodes CSATGTGNTEAFF.

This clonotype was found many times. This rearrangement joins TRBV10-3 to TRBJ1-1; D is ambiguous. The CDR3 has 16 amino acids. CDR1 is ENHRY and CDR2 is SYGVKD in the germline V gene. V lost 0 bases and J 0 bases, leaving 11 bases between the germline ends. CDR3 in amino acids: CAISESTRSMNTEAFF. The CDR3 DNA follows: TGTGCCATCAGTGAGTCTACTCGCAGCATGAACACTGAAGCTTTCTTT.

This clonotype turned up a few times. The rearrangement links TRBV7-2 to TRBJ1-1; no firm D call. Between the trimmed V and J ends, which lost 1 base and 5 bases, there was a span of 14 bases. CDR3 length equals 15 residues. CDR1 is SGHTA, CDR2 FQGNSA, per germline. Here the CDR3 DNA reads TGTGCCAGCAGCTTAGAAGCCAGGCGGGGAACTGAAGCTTTCTTT. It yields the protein CASSLEARRGTEAFF.

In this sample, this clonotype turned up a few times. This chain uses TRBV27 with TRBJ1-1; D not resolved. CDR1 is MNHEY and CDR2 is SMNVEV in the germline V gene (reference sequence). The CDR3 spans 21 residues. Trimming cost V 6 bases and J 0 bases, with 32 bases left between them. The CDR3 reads CASSTYARTPLGSHMNTEAFF. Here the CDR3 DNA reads TGTGCCAGCAGCACCTATGCACGCACGCCATTGGGGAGCCACATGAACACTGAAGCTTTCTTT.

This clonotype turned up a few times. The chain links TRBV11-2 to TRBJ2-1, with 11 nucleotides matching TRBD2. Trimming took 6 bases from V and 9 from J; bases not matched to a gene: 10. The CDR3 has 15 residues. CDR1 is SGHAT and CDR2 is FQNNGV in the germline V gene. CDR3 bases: TGTGCCAGCAGACGTAGCGGGGGGGCCGGAGGTGAGCAGTTCTTC. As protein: CASRRSGGAGGEQFF.

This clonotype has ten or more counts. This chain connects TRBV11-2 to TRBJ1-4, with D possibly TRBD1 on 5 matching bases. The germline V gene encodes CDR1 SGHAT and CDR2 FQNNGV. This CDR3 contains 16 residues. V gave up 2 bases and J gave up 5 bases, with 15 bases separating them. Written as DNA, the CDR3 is TGTGCCAGCAGCTTAATAAGTGGACAAGAGAATGAAAAACTGTTTTTT. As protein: CASSLISGQENEKLFF.